The 30 T cell receptor beta chains in this list originate from one sample, sequenced in a study of cytomegalovirus exposure and HLA in healthy donors. PCR was performed using 60 Vbeta and 13 Jbeta primers. The table came from immunoSEQ multiplex PCR; TCRdb's copy has only in-frame clones and leaves some out. The profile shows approximately 120,000 clones, about 78% of them singletons. Sequenced material: PBMCs. The receptors here all came from a man aged 25 to 40 in good health and CMV-seronegative.

The rearrangement joins TRBV27 to TRBJ2-2; the match to TRBD2 covers 10 bases. Per the germline V gene, CDR1 is MNHEY and CDR2 is SMNVEV (reference sequence). The CDR3 covers 16 residues. J lost 3 bases, V lost 2 bases, and 3 bases had no gene match. The CDR3 DNA follows: TGTGCCAGCAGTTTACCAGCGGGGGGGCACACCGGGGAGCTGTTTTTT. Amino acid sequence: CASSLPAGGHTGELFF.

The CDR3 sequence: CASSLGGAARHNEQFF. The DNA for the CDR3 is TGTGCCAGCAGCTTAGGCGGGGCAGCCAGGCACAATGAGCAGTTCTTC. This chain links TRBV11-2 with TRBJ2-1, with TRBD2 as a possible D gene (6 bases). The CDR3 consists of 16 residues. Trimming shortened V by 1 base and J by 5 bases, and 15 bases separated the two germline ends. Germline V CDR1 and CDR2: SGHAT, FQNNGV.

The chain is built from TRBV5-1 and TRBJ2-2; D perhaps matches TRBD1 (6 bases). The CDR3 is made up of 17 amino acids. Germline V gene data show CDR1 as SGHRS and CDR2 as YFSETQ. The V gene lost 4 bases and the J gene lost 4 bases, with 20 bases spanning the gap. In DNA, the CDR3 is TGCGCCAGCAGCAATCGACGCGCAGGGGATCTCACCGGGGAGCTGTTTTTT. Its translation: CASSNRRAGDLTGELFF.

In its sample, this clone was seen a few times. This rearrangement joins TRBV30 to TRBJ1-6, with D maybe TRBD1 (6 bases). Looked up from germline, CDR1 is GTSNPN and CDR2 is SVGIG (reference sequence). V was clipped by 2 bases and J by 0 bases, with 11 bases between them. The CDR3 spans 16 residues. The CDR3 sequence is CAWSSDSFSYNSPLHF. CDR3 nucleotides: TGTGCCTGGAGTTCGGACAGTTTCTCCTATAATTCACCCCTCCACTTT.

This clone has more than one count but fewer than ten. This chain connects TRBV5-4 to TRBJ2-7, with D possibly being TRBD1 (5 bases). This CDR3 spans 15 amino acids. The V gene lost 0 bases and the J gene lost 0 bases, with 10 bases spanning the gap. Germline values: CDR1 SGHNT, CDR2 YYREEE (reference sequence). The CDR3 coding sequence is TGTGCCAGCAGCTTGGAAGCAGGGATCTCCTACGAGCAGTACTTC. Translated, it gives CASSLEAGISYEQYF.

This clone appeared once. The rearrangement links TRBV18 to TRBJ2-5, with TRBD1 as a possible D gene (6 bases). The J call is in doubt because the DNA end fits TRBJ2-7 better. CDR3 length: 14 residues. CDR1 KGHSH and CDR2 LQKENI come from the germline V gene. In DNA form, the CDR3 reads TGTGCCAGCTCACCATTAGCCAGGGGCGACGAGCAGTACTTC. Amino acid sequence: CASSPLARGDEQYF.

V gene TRBV7-3 combines with J gene TRBJ2-2, with D possibly matching TRBD2 (6 bases). In germline, CDR1 is SGHTA, CDR2 FQGTGA. There are 15 residues in the CDR3. Trimming left V 5 bases short and J 8 bases short, with 18 bases between. As DNA, the CDR3 is TGTGCCAGCAGCCCGCGGGACGGCGCTTCGGGGGAGCTGTTTTTT. Residues: CASSPRDGASGELFF.

The chain combines TRBV19 with TRBJ2-3; the match to TRBD1 covers 8 bases. The CDR3 totals 16 residues. CDR1 and CDR2 from the germline V gene are LNHDA and SQIVND (reference sequence). Trimming took 3 bases from V and 1 from J; bases not matched to a gene: 6. The CDR3: CASSIQGARGTDTQYF. In DNA form, the CDR3 reads TGTGCCAGTAGTATCCAGGGGGCGCGGGGCACAGATACGCAGTATTTT. Using reference TRBV19 and TRBJ2-3 for the parts outside the CDR3, the full variable domain is DGGITQSPKYLFRKEGQNVTLSCEQNLNHDAMYWYRQDPGQGLRLIYYSQIVNDFQKGDIAEGYSVSREKKESFPLTVTSAQKNPTAFYLCASSIQGARGTDTQYFGPGTRLTVL.

This rearrangement joins TRBV30 to TRBJ2-1, with TRBD2 identical over 8 bases. The CDR3 totals 14 residues. The V gene's germline CDR1 is GTSNPN and CDR2 SVGIG (reference sequence). V lost 3 bases and J lost 4; bases outside the gene matches: 5. CDR3 coding DNA: TGTGCCTGGAGCCGGGGGGGCCCTTACAATGAGCAGTTCTTC. Amino acid sequence: CAWSRGGPYNEQFF.

V is TRBV11-3 and J is TRBJ2-3, with TRBD2 matching 10 bases. CDR1 SGHNT and CDR2 YENEEA come from the germline V gene. The CDR3 is 16 amino acids. With 0 bases clipped from V and 3 bases from J, the junction kept 3 bases outside the gene matches. Written as DNA, the CDR3 is TGTGCCAGCAGCTTAGATACTAGCGGGGTGACAGATACGCAGTATTTT. Translation: CASSLDTSGVTDTQYF.

This rearrangement joins TRBV28 to TRBJ2-1, with 14 bases matching TRBD2. V lost 6 bases, J lost 1 base, and 8 bases stayed unmatched. CDR3 length: 18 residues. The germline gives CDR1 MDHEN, CDR2 SYDVKM. CDR3 sequence: CASSEGTSGGNSYNEQFF. As DNA, the CDR3 is TGTGCCAGCAGCGAAGGGACTAGCGGGGGAAATTCCTACAATGAGCAGTTCTTC.

The rearrangement links TRBV11-2 to TRBJ2-1; possible D gene TRBD1, 6 bases. The CDR3 runs 15 residues. V was cut by 1 base and J by 4 bases, with 11 bases left in between. From germline, CDR1 is SGHAT and CDR2 FQNNGV. CDR3 DNA sequence: TGTGCCAGCAGCTTAGGACAGGACCGTTACAATGAGCAGTTCTTC. This gives the protein CASSLGQDRYNEQFF.

This clone was seen a single time. The same CDR3 is also encoded by other DNA sequences in this sample. The chain combines TRBV4-1 with TRBJ1-1; possibly TRBD1 for D (6 bases). Germline CDR1 is MGHRA and CDR2 is YSYEKL. The CDR3 has 13 residues. Trimming took off 0 bases at V and 4 bases at J, with 6 bases between the two ends. For the CDR3, the DNA is TGCGCCAGCAGCCAAGACAGGGGCACTGAAGCTTTCTTT. Its translation: CASSQDRGTEAFF.

This rearrangement joins TRBV27 to TRBJ2-1; TRBD2 agrees at 8 bases. Germline V lookup: CDR1 MNHEY, CDR2 SMNVEV (reference sequence). The CDR3 spans 18 residues. Trimming removed 0 bases from V and 0 bases from J; junction bases left unmatched: 7. For the CDR3, the DNA is TGTGCCAGCAGTTTATCGTCCCGGGGGGGTAGCTCCTACAATGAGCAGTTCTTC. It encodes CASSLSSRGGSSYNEQFF.

The rearrangement links TRBV28 to TRBJ2-6, with TRBD2 as a possible D gene (5 bases). The CDR3 is 15 amino acids. V was clipped by 1 base and J by 3 bases, with 7 bases between them. Per the germline V gene, CDR1 is MDHEN and CDR2 is SYDVKM. In DNA form, the CDR3 reads TGTGCCAGCAGTTTATCGGGGTTTGGGGCCAACGTCCTGACTTTC. Translated: CASSLSGFGANVLTF.

The rearrangement links TRBV29-1 to TRBJ1-3; D is unresolved. V was clipped by 3 bases and J by 7 bases, with 16 bases between them. CDR1 SQVTM and CDR2 ANQGSEA come from the germline V gene. The CDR3 length is 14 residues. The CDR3 here is CSVEVTELGNTIYF. CDR3 nucleotide sequence: TGCAGCGTTGAGGTTACTGAACTGGGCAACACCATATATTTT.

The genes are TRBV6-4 and TRBJ2-3, with unresolved D. Per the germline V gene, CDR1 is MRHNA and CDR2 is SNTAGT. There are 13 residues in the CDR3. The ends were cut back, 2 bases at V and 5 bases at J, with 8 bases in the middle. The CDR3 DNA reads TGTGCCAGCAGTGACCAGGCCGGAGATACGCAGTATTTT. Protein: CASSDQAGDTQYF.

The chain joins TRBV27 to TRBJ1-2; TRBD1 is a possible D gene (5 bases). The CDR3 runs 14 residues. V was pared by 3 bases and J by 5 bases, with 13 bases between. The germline CDR1 and CDR2 sequences are MNHEY and SMNVEV (reference sequence). CDR3 sequence (DNA): TGTGCCAGCAGTTTCTTTCCAGGGCTGTATGGCTACACCTTC. Its protein product is CASSFFPGLYGYTF.

The chain employs TRBV7-9 and TRBJ1-5, with D possibly TRBD1 on 6 matching bases. Trimming pared 6 bases from V and 5 bases from J, leaving 23 bases between. Germline loops: CDR1 SEHNR, CDR2 FQNEAQ (reference sequence). This CDR3 spans 17 amino acids. The CDR3 region has the DNA TGTGCCAGCAGTCGGGCAGGGGCGCGCCGGCCCGATCAGCCCCAGCATTTT. It codes for CASSRAGARRPDQPQHF.

The chain couples TRBV11-1 to TRBJ2-7; 7 positions match TRBD1. The CDR3 is 16 amino acids. CDR1 is SGHAT, CDR2 FQDESV, per germline (reference sequence). V shed 4 bases and J 3 bases; nucleotides not matched to a gene: 12. For the CDR3, the DNA is TGTGCCAGCAGCTACGCCCGACAGGGAAACGTCTACGAGCAGTACTTC. Its translation: CASSYARQGNVYEQYF.

CDR3 sequence reads: CASSEARKGTQYF. The CDR3 DNA is TGTGCCAGCAGTGAAGCGCGGAAAGGGACCCAGTACTTC. V usage is TRBV2 and J usage is TRBJ2-5; D is ambiguous. Germline CDR1 SNHLY, CDR2 FYNNEI. The CDR3 contains 13 residues. V lost 0 bases and J lost 7, with 9 bases in between.

The V gene is TRBV6-1, the J gene TRBJ2-7; D possibly corresponds to TRBD1 (6 bases). The ends were cut back, 11 bases at V and 3 bases at J, with 23 bases in the middle. CDR1 is MNHNS, CDR2 SASEGT, per germline. The CDR3 is 15 amino acids. CDR3 sequence reads: CACMYLGQGFYEQYF. The CDR3 DNA reads as TGTGCCTGTATGTATTTGGGACAAGGATTCTACGAGCAGTACTTC.

The chain recombines TRBV10-3 with TRBJ2-5, with a weak D call TRBD2 (6 bases). The CDR3 consists of 14 residues. Germline V CDR1 and CDR2: ENHRY, SYGVKD. Deletions cut 3 bases from V and 1 base from J, with 9 bases between. CDR3 sequence (DNA): TGTGCCATCAGTGAAGGGCGGGGCCAAGAGACCCAGTACTTC. Amino acids: CAISEGRGQETQYF.

The chain couples TRBV10-3 to TRBJ2-5, with 7 bases identical to TRBD2. From germline, CDR1 is ENHRY and CDR2 SYGVKD. This CDR3 is 15 amino acids long. Losses at the gene ends were 0 bases for V and 3 bases for J; bases not matched to a gene: 4. The CDR3 loop is CAISESRSGEETQYF. As DNA, the CDR3 is TGTGCCATCAGTGAGTCGCGCAGCGGGGAAGAGACCCAGTACTTC.

J is TRBJ1-5 and V is TRBV19; D is undetermined. Germline V gene sequence: CDR1 LNHDA, CDR2 SQIVND (reference sequence). The V end lost 4 bases, the J end lost 0 bases, and 7 bases lay between the germline ends. The length of the CDR3 is 14 residues. CDR3 nucleotide sequence: TGTGCCAGTAGTAGGCGGAATAGCAATCAGCCCCAGCATTTT. This sequence encodes CASSRRNSNQPQHF.

The rearrangement links TRBV18 to TRBJ2-1, with 8 bases aligning to TRBD1. This CDR3 spans 14 amino acids. V shed 3 bases and J 7 bases; nucleotides not matched to a gene: 5. CDR1 is KGHSH, CDR2 LQKENI, per germline. CDR3 sequence: CASSPITGGNEQFF. CDR3 DNA: TGTGCCAGCTCACCTATTACAGGGGGGAATGAGCAGTTCTTC.

The chain employs TRBV2 and TRBJ1-5, with 8 bases that match TRBD1. With V trimmed by 6 bases and J by 8 bases, 6 bases remained unmatched. CDR3 size: 13 residues. Per the germline V gene, CDR1 is SNHLY and CDR2 is FYNNEI. This CDR3 is CASRGQGREPQHF. In DNA, the CDR3 is TGTGCCAGCAGAGGACAGGGAAGGGAGCCCCAGCATTTT.

The CDR3 here is CASTLYGLSTDTQYF. CDR3 sequence (DNA): TGTGCCAGCACTCTTTATGGACTTAGCACAGATACGCAGTATTTT. V is TRBV28 and J is TRBJ2-3; possibly TRBD2 for D (5 bases). Looked up from germline, CDR1 is MDHEN and CDR2 is SYDVKM. Trimming took off 7 bases at V and 0 bases at J, with 14 bases between the two ends. The CDR3 runs to 15 residues. Full variable domain (outside the CDR3, taken from reference TRBV28 and TRBJ2-3): DVKVTQSSRYLVKRTGEKVFLECVQDMDHENMFWYRQDPGLGLRLIYFSYDVKMKEKGDIPEGYSVSREKKERFSLILESASTNQTSMYLCASTLYGLSTDTQYFGPGTRLTVL.

This clone has a handful of counts. This chain uses TRBV2 with TRBJ1-2, with 7 bases lining up with TRBD1. The germline gives CDR1 SNHLY, CDR2 FYNNEI. The V gene end was trimmed by 4 bases and the J gene end by 8 bases; junction bases not matched to a gene: 7. The CDR3 has 13 residues. CDR3 amino acids: CASSGDRAGGYTF. The CDR3 DNA sequence: TGTGCCAGCAGTGGAGACAGGGCTGGAGGCTACACCTTC.

This clone occurred a few times. CDR3 bases: TGTGCCAGCAGTTTCCGGGACAGGGGTGTAAACATTCAGTACTTC. It specifies CASSFRDRGVNIQYF. The chain has TRBV6-6 and TRBJ2-4; 10 bases are a match to TRBD1. The CDR3 is made up of 15 amino acids. With V trimmed by 4 bases and J by 6 bases, 6 bases remained unmatched. CDR1 and CDR2 from the germline V gene are MNHNY and SVGAGI (reference sequence).